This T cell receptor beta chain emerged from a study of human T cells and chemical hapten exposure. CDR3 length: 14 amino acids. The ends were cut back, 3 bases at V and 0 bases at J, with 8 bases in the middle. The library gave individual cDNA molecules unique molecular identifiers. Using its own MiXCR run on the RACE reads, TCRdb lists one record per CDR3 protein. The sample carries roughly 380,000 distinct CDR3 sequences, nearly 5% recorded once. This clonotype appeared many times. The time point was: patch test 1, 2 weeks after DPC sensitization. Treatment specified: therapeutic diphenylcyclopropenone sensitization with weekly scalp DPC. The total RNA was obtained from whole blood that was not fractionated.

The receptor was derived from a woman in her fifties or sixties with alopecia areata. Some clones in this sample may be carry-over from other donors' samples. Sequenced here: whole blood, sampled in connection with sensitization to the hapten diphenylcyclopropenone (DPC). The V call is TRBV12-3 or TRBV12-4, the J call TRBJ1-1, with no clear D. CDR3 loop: CASSLPELNTEAFF. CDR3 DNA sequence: TGTGCCAGCAGTTTGCCAGAGTTGAACACTGAAGCTTTCTTT.